Listed below are T cell receptor beta chains from one sample, sequenced in a study of graft-versus-host responses after intestinal transplantation. Generated by immunoSEQ multiplex PCR, the TCRdb table keeps only in-frame clones and is missing some. The sample has 130,000 to 150,000 clones; about nine tenths are singletons. No antigen has been assigned to these receptors. The source was unstimulated CD4+ T cells sorted from spleen or lymph node cells, collected before intestinal transplant. The receptors derive from a human donor who received an intestinal transplant. The CDR3 runs from the conserved cysteine through the conserved F or W.

V gene,CDR3 protein
TRBV6-1,CASSERDPPYEQYF
TRBV15,CATSRETPGGYGYTF
TRBV6-5,CASSGTGFGEKLFF
TRBV28,CASSLGVRLAVYNEQFF
TRBV29-1,CSVASGTLSGNTIYF
TRBV11-2,CASSTESEQFF
TRBV6-4,CASSASITTPTDTQYF
TRBV30,CAWTQAGDTQYF
TRBV27,CASSLDADTQYF
TRBV5-4,CASSLGGVRGYRNEQFF
TRBV19,CASSVQGQGNQPQHF
TRBV5-1,CASSFGTRNYGYTF
TRBV21-1,CASSKCRGSSYNEQFF
TRBV6-5,CASRKAGGAYNEQFF
TRBV5-1,CASSLAGLAAFSTDTQYF